This is a list of T cell receptor beta chains from one sample in a study of blood T cell repertoires in COVID-19. The repertoire was sequenced with immunoSEQ multiplex PCR; TCRdb's copy has only in-frame clones and lacks some. The table lists 120,000 or so clones, around three quarters of them singletons. The sequencing input was peripheral blood. Receptors were obtained from a man aged 35 to 55 with active or convalescent COVID-19. The conserved cysteine and the conserved F or W are not part of the CDR3 here. The order of the fields is J gene, V gene, clone size, CDR3 protein. Only part of the rows carry a size: once, few, many, or a class if the clone is expanded.

J gene: TRBJ2-1; V gene: TRBV29-1; clone size: .; CDR3 protein: SVSPGTHEQF
J gene: TRBJ2-2; V gene: TRBV19; clone size: .; CDR3 protein: ASSTSQITGELF
J gene: TRBJ1-2; V gene: TRBV6-5; clone size: once; CDR3 protein: ASTWGANYGYT
J gene: TRBJ2-7; V gene: TRBV5-1; clone size: .; CDR3 protein: ASSLGTGGSYEQY
J gene: TRBJ1-2; V gene: TRBV7-6; clone size: few; CDR3 protein: ASSLGEQDRDGYT
J gene: TRBJ2-7; V gene: TRBV24-1; clone size: .; CDR3 protein: ATSDPSGGHEQY
J gene: TRBJ2-5; V gene: TRBV11-2; clone size: .; CDR3 protein: ASSEGQRTYQETQY
J gene: TRBJ1-1; V gene: TRBV10-3; clone size: few; CDR3 protein: AISVSGGTEAF
J gene: TRBJ2-6; V gene: TRBV24-1; clone size: .; CDR3 protein: ATSEPGAGANVLT
J gene: TRBJ1-1; V gene: TRBV24-1; clone size: .; CDR3 protein: ATSDFGGAEAF
J gene: TRBJ1-1; V gene: TRBV6-2/TRBV6-3; clone size: .; CDR3 protein: ASSATGIRTEAF
J gene: TRBJ1-1; V gene: TRBV27; clone size: .; CDR3 protein: ASSPRQGSGPMSEAF
J gene: TRBJ2-6; V gene: TRBV21-1; clone size: .; CDR3 protein: ASSKRTSGKYSGANVLT
J gene: TRBJ2-2; V gene: TRBV5-1; clone size: .; CDR3 protein: ASSPTGVNTGELF
J gene: TRBJ2-5; V gene: TRBV5-5; clone size: .; CDR3 protein: ASSDDSFGYGWETQY
J gene: TRBJ1-4; V gene: TRBV6-5; clone size: .; CDR3 protein: ASSYSGQPEKLF
J gene: TRBJ1-2; V gene: TRBV12-3/TRBV12-4; clone size: .; CDR3 protein: ASSWGVYNGYT
J gene: TRBJ2-7; V gene: TRBV30; clone size: .; CDR3 protein: AWGGTSGSYEQY
J gene: TRBJ2-1; V gene: TRBV12-5; clone size: .; CDR3 protein: ASGFPSGGSNEQF
J gene: TRBJ2-1; V gene: TRBV11-2; clone size: .; CDR3 protein: ASTHHTGGSVDEQF
J gene: TRBJ1-1; V gene: TRBV18; clone size: .; CDR3 protein: ASSGTAENPEAF
J gene: TRBJ2-7; V gene: TRBV6-5; clone size: .; CDR3 protein: ASSSWEHYEQY
J gene: TRBJ1-5; V gene: TRBV6-6; clone size: .; CDR3 protein: ASSYGSGVSNQPQH
J gene: TRBJ1-3; V gene: TRBV19; clone size: .; CDR3 protein: ASSTFSSSGNTIY
J gene: TRBJ1-6; V gene: TRBV28; clone size: .; CDR3 protein: ASSFAGIYSPLH
J gene: TRBJ1-1; V gene: TRBV28; clone size: .; CDR3 protein: ASSLLGGKTEAF
J gene: TRBJ2-3; V gene: TRBV28; clone size: .; CDR3 protein: ASSPPSGGAKDTQY
J gene: TRBJ1-5; V gene: TRBV24-1; clone size: once; CDR3 protein: ATSDSGYNQPQH
J gene: TRBJ2-7; V gene: TRBV19; clone size: many; CDR3 protein: ASSGAYEQY
J gene: TRBJ1-5; V gene: TRBV7-2; clone size: .; CDR3 protein: ASSLGQNFNQPQH
J gene: TRBJ1-1; V gene: TRBV30; clone size: .; CDR3 protein: AWSVTAGVRTF
J gene: TRBJ2-7; V gene: TRBV5-1; clone size: .; CDR3 protein: ASSLSGYEQY
J gene: TRBJ1-4; V gene: TRBV2; clone size: many; CDR3 protein: ASSELQGTNEKLF
J gene: TRBJ1-2; V gene: TRBV5-5; clone size: .; CDR3 protein: ASSLDTAFNYGYT
J gene: TRBJ2-7; V gene: TRBV3-1/TRBV3-2; clone size: .; CDR3 protein: ASSQEVSRGEQY
J gene: TRBJ2-1; V gene: TRBV4-1; clone size: .; CDR3 protein: ASSQETVYNEQF
J gene: TRBJ2-1; V gene: TRBV12-5; clone size: .; CDR3 protein: ASGPSVVAGMDEQF
J gene: TRBJ1-1; V gene: TRBV7-8; clone size: .; CDR3 protein: ASSLGQGRGTEAF
J gene: TRBJ1-1; V gene: TRBV12-3/TRBV12-4; clone size: .; CDR3 protein: ASNGQGNTEAF
J gene: TRBJ2-2; V gene: TRBV19; clone size: .; CDR3 protein: ASRRGADTGELF
J gene: TRBJ2-1; V gene: TRBV6-1; clone size: .; CDR3 protein: ASSESPGSYNEQF
J gene: TRBJ2-3; V gene: TRBV4-2; clone size: .; CDR3 protein: ASSLRTSGDTDTQY
J gene: TRBJ2-7; V gene: TRBV3-1/TRBV3-2; clone size: .; CDR3 protein: ASSQDDRARY
J gene: TRBJ1-5; V gene: TRBV19; clone size: .; CDR3 protein: ASSGPGTGVSWS
J gene: TRBJ1-2; V gene: TRBV21-1; clone size: once; CDR3 protein: ASGERDRANYGYT
J gene: TRBJ1-1; V gene: TRBV2; clone size: .; CDR3 protein: ASRGQLNTEAF
J gene: TRBJ1-5; V gene: TRBV19; clone size: .; CDR3 protein: ASRTGAKSNQPQH
J gene: TRBJ2-4; V gene: TRBV3-1/TRBV3-2; clone size: .; CDR3 protein: ASSLLGGSSDKNIQY
J gene: TRBJ1-2; V gene: TRBV28; clone size: many; CDR3 protein: ASSGGRTNYGYT
J gene: TRBJ1-6; V gene: TRBV10-1; clone size: few; CDR3 protein: ASPDNLYSPLH
J gene: TRBJ1-1; V gene: TRBV10-3; clone size: .; CDR3 protein: AIRTESNTEAF
J gene: TRBJ1-3; V gene: TRBV5-1; clone size: .; CDR3 protein: ASSAGQGARGNTIY
J gene: TRBJ2-3; V gene: TRBV9; clone size: .; CDR3 protein: ASSVAGNTDTQY
J gene: TRBJ2-5; V gene: TRBV28; clone size: .; CDR3 protein: ATRTTQGSETQY
J gene: TRBJ1-1; V gene: TRBV18; clone size: .; CDR3 protein: ASSPLRTATEAF
J gene: TRBJ1-2; V gene: TRBV3-1/TRBV3-2; clone size: once; CDR3 protein: ASRQGDYGYT
J gene: TRBJ2-1; V gene: TRBV19; clone size: .; CDR3 protein: ASSVRRDSYNEQF